This T cell receptor (beta chain) stems from a study of blood T cell repertoires in COVID-19. Whole-study context: The origin of the acute and convalescent COVID-19 samples was the United States, Italy and Spain. T cells, B-cell-depleted T cells, or PBMCs provided the cDNA or gDNA that served as material.

Original processing notes: Estimation of nucleated cell counts relied on the amplification of reference gene primers. Generated by immunoSEQ multiplex PCR, the TCRdb table keeps only in-frame clones and is missing some. V, J and clone size are taken as reported in that table, and D and trimming were inferred from the DNA itself. The repertoire holds some 190,000 clones, with 70% to 90% as singletons. The V gene lost 2 bases and the J gene lost 2 bases, with 14 bases spanning the gap. The CDR3 has 15 residues. Looked up from germline, CDR1 is SGHRS and CDR2 is YFSETQ. Sequenced: peripheral blood. The clonotype comes from a woman of 80 years or more with acute or convalescent COVID-19. This chain uses TRBV5-1 with TRBJ2-7; possibly TRBD1 for D (6 bases). The CDR3: CASSFTGSPTYEQYF. CDR3 DNA sequence: TGCGCCAGCAGCTTTACAGGGTCTCCAACCTACGAGCAGTACTTC. The full variable domain, its missing parts supplied by reference TRBV5-1 and TRBJ2-7, is KAGVTQTPRYLIKTRGQQVTLSCSPISGHRSVSWYQQTPGQGLQFLFEYFSETQRNKGNFPGRFSGRQFSNSRSEMNVSTLELGDSALYLCASSFTGSPTYEQYFGPGTRLTVT.